These 10 T cell receptor beta chains were all obtained from the same sample, sequenced in a study of immune evolution from preneoplasia to lung adenocarcinoma. Method: immunoSEQ multiplex PCR; TCRdb's copy keeps in-frame clones and lacks some. The repertoire holds roughly 6,300 clones, with about 79% as singletons. The sequencing input was FFPE minimally invasive lung adenocarcinoma tissue. All receptors derive from a person aged 60-79 years with lung adenocarcinoma.

The sample holds a few counts of this clone. A junction end diverges from the germline sequence, so it may reflect a read error. J is TRBJ1-3 and V is TRBV7-7, with a weak D call TRBD1 (5 bases). The CDR3 is 18 amino acids. CDR1 SSHAT and CDR2 FNYEAQ come from the germline V gene (reference sequence). The CDR3 coding sequence is TGTGCTAGCAGCTCAACTTTCTCAGGGAGAATTTCTGGAAACACCATATATTTT. Its translation: CASSSTFSGRISGNTIYF.

This chain connects TRBV27 to TRBJ2-1, with D possibly TRBD2 on 5 matching bases. This CDR3 is 14 amino acids long. CDR1 and CDR2 (germline): MNHEY, SMNVEV (reference sequence). V gave up 3 bases and J gave up 7 bases, with 13 bases separating them. The CDR3 nucleotides are TGTGCCAGCAGTTTTTTCCAGCGGTTAAATGAGCAGTTCTTC. Its protein is CASSFFQRLNEQFF.

The chain couples TRBV29-1 to TRBJ1-5; TRBD1 is a possible D gene (6 bases). In germline, CDR1 is SQVTM, CDR2 ANQGSEA. CDR3 length: 13 amino acids. The V end was cut by 5 bases, the J end by 5 bases, with 13 bases between. Here the CDR3 DNA reads TGCAGCGTTTCACAGGGTTCCGATCAGCCCCAGCATTTT. This gives the protein CSVSQGSDQPQHF.

The V call is TRBV2, the J call TRBJ2-2; 7 bases align to TRBD2. J lost 3 bases, V lost 5 bases, and 6 bases had no gene match. Germline CDR1 reads SNHLY; CDR2 reads FYNNEI. The CDR3 covers 15 residues. The CDR3 here is CASSQTGGDTGELFF. CDR3 sequence (DNA): TGTGCCAGCAGTCAGACGGGAGGAGACACCGGGGAGCTGTTTTTT.

This chain links TRBV7-3 with TRBJ2-1; 11 bases match TRBD2. J lost 0 bases, V lost 5 bases, and 0 bases had no gene match. Germline values: CDR1 SGHTA, CDR2 FQGTGA. This CDR3 contains 15 residues. The CDR3 bases are TGTGCCAGCAGCACTAGCGGGGGCTCCTACAATGAGCAGTTCTTC. Translating it yields CASSTSGGSYNEQFF.

This clone was recorded a few times. CDR3 nucleotides: TGTGCCAGCAGCTTACAGGGGAGTTTCACCGGGGAGCTGTTTTTT. It yields the protein CASSLQGSFTGELFF. The V gene is TRBV11-3, the J gene TRBJ2-2, with D maybe TRBD1 (6 bases). The CDR3 consists of 15 residues. The V end was cut by 2 bases, the J end by 4 bases, with 11 bases between. Per the germline V gene, CDR1 is SGHNT and CDR2 is YENEEA.

The chain couples TRBV5-1 to TRBJ2-7; 10 nucleotides agree with TRBD1. Germline V gene sequence: CDR1 SGHRS, CDR2 YFSETQ. This CDR3 spans 14 amino acids. Trimming at V came to 5 bases and at J to 3 bases, leaving 5 bases not matched to a gene. The CDR3 is CASRPRDRGYEQYF. DNA of the CDR3: TGCGCCAGCAGGCCCAGGGACAGGGGCTACGAGCAGTACTTC.

Concerning this clone itself: Sequence at one end of the junction differs from germline and may be a read error. The chain carries TRBV7-2 and TRBJ2-7; D unresolved. There are 14 residues in the CDR3. Per germline, CDR1 SGHTA and CDR2 FQGNSA. The CDR3 DNA reads as TGTGCCAGCAGCACTTATATGGAAACCTACGAGCAGTATTTC. Protein: CASSTYMETYEQYF.

The rearrangement joins TRBV14 to TRBJ2-7; 10 nucleotides align to TRBD2. J gave up 5 bases and V 2 bases, and 3 bases lay outside the gene matches. This CDR3 is built from 14 residues. Germline CDR1 reads SGHDN; CDR2 reads FVKESK. In DNA, the CDR3 is TGTGCCAGCAGCCAACCTAGCGGGAGCAACGAGCAGTACTTC. Protein product: CASSQPSGSNEQYF.

CDR3 sequence (DNA): TGTGCCACCAGCATGAGCTCCTACGAGCAGTACTTC. It codes for CATSMSSYEQYF. The chain combines TRBV15 with TRBJ2-7; D uncertain. The germline V and J ends were trimmed by 4 bases and 0 bases, with 4 bases remaining between them. Germline loops: CDR1 LNHNV, CDR2 YYDKDF (reference sequence). This CDR3 has 12 residues. The complete variable domain, with remaining parts taken from reference TRBV15 and TRBJ2-7, reads DAMVIQNPRYQVTQFGKPVTLSCSQTLNHNVMYWYQQKSSQAPKLLFHYYDKDFNNEADTPDNFQSRRPNTSFCFLDIRSPGLGDTAMYLCATSMSSYEQYFGPGTRLTVT.